The sequence of this T cell receptor (beta chain) was determined in a study of beta chain features in type 1 diabetes. Whole-study context: Summed over all samples, the examined sorted cells came to more than 85 million.

Sorting that relied on CD45RO/CCR7/CD25/CD127/CD95/CD27 yielded CD4+ naive, central memory, regulatory and stem cell-like memory cells. About this clone itself: Its antigen is unknown.

CDR3 size: 17 residues. V shed 2 bases, J shed 2 bases, and the junction held 10 bases outside the gene matches. From germline, CDR1 is SGHTA and CDR2 FQGTGA. Sequenced material consisted of expressed TCRB transcripts (all of the isolated RNA was reverse transcribed). Method: immunoSEQ multiplex PCR; TCRdb's copy keeps in-frame clones and lacks some. The data contain hundreds of thousands of clones, 11% to 15% of them singletons. General study results and limits: Among patients, naive, central memory and Treg TCRB repertoires appeared more similar than among healthy donors.

The receptor comes from a man aged 25-45 years in good health. The chain links TRBV7-3 to TRBJ2-7; 9 bases are a match to TRBD1. The sequencing input was central memory CD4+ T cells from blood. The CDR3 reads CASSLEGTGGRAYEQYF. CDR3 nucleotide sequence: TGTGCCAGCAGCTTAGAGGGAACAGGGGGCCGCGCCTACGAGCAGTACTTC. The full variable domain, completed using reference TRBV7-3 and TRBJ2-7, is GAGVSQTPSNKVTEKGKYVELRCDPISGHTALYWYRQSLGQGPEFLIYFQGTGAADDSGLPNDRFFAVRPEGSVSTLKIQRTERGDSAVYLCASSLEGTGGRAYEQYFGPGTRLTVT.